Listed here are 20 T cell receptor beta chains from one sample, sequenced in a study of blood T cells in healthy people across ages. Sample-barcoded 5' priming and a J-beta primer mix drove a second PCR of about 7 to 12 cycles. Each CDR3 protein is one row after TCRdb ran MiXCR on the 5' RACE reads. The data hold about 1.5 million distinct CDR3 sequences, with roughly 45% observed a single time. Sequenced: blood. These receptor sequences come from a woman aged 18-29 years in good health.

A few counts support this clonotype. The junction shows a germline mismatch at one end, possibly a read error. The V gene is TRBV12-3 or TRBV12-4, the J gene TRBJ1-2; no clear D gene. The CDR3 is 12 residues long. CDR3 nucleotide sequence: TGTGCCAGCGGTTTCTCTGGCTATGGCTACACCTTC. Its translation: CASGFSGYGYTF.

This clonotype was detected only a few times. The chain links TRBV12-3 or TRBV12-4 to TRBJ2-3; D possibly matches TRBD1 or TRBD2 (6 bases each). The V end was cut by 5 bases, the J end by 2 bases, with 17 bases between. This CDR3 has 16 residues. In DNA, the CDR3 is TGTGCCAGCAGTCCATCCCACTGGGGGGCCACAGATACGCAGTATTTT. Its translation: CASSPSHWGATDTQYF.

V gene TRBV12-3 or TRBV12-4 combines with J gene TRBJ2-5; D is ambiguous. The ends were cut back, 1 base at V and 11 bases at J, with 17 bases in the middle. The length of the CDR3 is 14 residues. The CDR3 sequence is CASSLVGGSYKQYF. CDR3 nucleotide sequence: TGTGCCAGCAGTTTAGTTGGCGGTTCCTACAAGCAGTACTTC.

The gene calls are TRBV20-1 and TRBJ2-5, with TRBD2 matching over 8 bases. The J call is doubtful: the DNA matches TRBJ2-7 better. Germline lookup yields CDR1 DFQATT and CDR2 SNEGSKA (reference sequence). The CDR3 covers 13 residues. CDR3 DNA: TGCAGTGCCGGAGGTAGCGGGGCATACGAGCAGTACTTC. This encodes CSAGGSGAYEQYF.

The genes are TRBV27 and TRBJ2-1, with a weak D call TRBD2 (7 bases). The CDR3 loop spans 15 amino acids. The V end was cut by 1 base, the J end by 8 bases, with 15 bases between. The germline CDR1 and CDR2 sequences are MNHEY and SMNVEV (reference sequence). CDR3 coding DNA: TGTGCCAGCAGTTTATTGGGTGGGGGGGCGGATGAGCAGTTCTTC. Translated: CASSLLGGGADEQFF.

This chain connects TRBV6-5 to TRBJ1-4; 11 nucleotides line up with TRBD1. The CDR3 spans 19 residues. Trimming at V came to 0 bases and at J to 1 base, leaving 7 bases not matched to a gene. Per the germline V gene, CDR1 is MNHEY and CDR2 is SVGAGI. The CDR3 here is CASSYSYWTGGETNEKLFF. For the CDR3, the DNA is TGTGCCAGCAGTTACTCGTATTGGACAGGGGGCGAAACTAATGAAAAACTGTTTTTT.

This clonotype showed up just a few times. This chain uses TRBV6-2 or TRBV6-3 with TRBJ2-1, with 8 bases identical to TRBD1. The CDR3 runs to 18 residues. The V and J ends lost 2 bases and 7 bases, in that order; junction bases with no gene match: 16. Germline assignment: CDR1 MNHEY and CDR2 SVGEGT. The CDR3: CASSYLPRGPGLGNEQFF. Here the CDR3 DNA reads TGTGCCAGCAGTTACCTACCCAGGGGGCCCGGACTGGGTAATGAGCAGTTCTTC.

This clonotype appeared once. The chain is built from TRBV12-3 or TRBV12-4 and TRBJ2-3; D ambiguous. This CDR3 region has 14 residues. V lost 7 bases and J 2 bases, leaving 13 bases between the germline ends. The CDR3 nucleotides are TGTGCCAGCAATTCCATTTCACTCACAGATACGCAGTATTTT. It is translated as CASNSISLTDTQYF.

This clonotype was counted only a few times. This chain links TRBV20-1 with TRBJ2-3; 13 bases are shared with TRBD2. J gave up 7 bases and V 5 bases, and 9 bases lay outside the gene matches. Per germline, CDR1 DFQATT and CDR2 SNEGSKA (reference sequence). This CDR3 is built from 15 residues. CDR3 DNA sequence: TGCAGTGCTGACAACGGGACTAGCGGGACCCATACGCAGTATTTT. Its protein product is CSADNGTSGTHTQYF.

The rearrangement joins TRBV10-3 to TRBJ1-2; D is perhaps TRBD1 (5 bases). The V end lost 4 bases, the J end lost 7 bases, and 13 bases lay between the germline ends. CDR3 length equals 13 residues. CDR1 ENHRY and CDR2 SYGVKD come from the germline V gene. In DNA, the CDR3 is TGTGCCATCAGTGGTGGGGACTACTGTGGCTACACCTTC. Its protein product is CAISGGDYCGYTF.

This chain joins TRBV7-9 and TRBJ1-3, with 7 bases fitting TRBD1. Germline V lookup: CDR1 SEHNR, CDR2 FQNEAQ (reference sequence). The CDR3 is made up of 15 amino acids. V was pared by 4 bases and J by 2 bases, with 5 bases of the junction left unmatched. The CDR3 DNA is TGTGCCAGCAGCTCGCGAACAGGGGCTGGAAACACCATATATTTT. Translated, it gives CASSSRTGAGNTIYF.

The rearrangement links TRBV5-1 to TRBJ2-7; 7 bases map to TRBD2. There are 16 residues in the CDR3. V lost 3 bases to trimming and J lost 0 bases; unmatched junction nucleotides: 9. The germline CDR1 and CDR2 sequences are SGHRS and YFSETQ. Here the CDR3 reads CASSSWDYLSSYEQYF. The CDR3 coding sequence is TGCGCCAGCAGCTCGTGGGACTACCTCTCCTCCTACGAGCAGTACTTC.

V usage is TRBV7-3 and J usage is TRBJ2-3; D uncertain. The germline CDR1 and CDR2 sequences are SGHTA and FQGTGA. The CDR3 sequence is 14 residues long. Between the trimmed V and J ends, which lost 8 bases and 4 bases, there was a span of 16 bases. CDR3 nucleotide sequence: TGTGCCAGCGCATTGATAGGTTCTGCAGATACGCAGTATTTT. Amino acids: CASALIGSADTQYF.

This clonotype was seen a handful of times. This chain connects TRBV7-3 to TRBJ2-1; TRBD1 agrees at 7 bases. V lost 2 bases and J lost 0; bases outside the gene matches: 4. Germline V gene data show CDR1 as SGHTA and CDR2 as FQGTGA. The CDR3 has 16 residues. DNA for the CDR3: TGTGCCAGCAGCTTACTGGGACAGAGCTCCTACAATGAGCAGTTCTTC. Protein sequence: CASSLLGQSSYNEQFF.

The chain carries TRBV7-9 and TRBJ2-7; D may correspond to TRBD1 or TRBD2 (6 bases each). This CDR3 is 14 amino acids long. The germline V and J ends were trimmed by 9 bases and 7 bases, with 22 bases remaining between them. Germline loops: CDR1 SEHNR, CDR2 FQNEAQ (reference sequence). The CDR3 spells CASVSGGALSEQYF. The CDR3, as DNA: TGTGCCAGTGTGTCCGGGGGCGCATTGTCGGAGCAGTACTTC. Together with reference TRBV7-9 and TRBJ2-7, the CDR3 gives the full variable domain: DTGVSQNPRHKITKRGQNVTFRCDPISEHNRLYWYRQTLGQGPEFLTYFQNEAQLEKSRLLSDRFSAERPKGSFSTLEIQRTEQGDSAMYLCASVSGGALSEQYFGPGTRLTVT.

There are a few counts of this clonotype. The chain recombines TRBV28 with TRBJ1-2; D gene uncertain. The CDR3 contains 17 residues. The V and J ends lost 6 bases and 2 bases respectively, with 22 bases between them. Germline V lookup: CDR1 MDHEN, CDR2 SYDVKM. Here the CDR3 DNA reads TGTGCCAGCAGCACACCTGGACTGGAGGTACGAAACTATGGCTACACCTTC. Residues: CASSTPGLEVRNYGYTF.

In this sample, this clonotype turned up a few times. The CDR3 region is CASRLAATYEQYF. The CDR3 DNA is TGTGCCAGCCGACTAGCTGCTACCTACGAGCAGTACTTC. V and J are TRBV12-3 or TRBV12-4 and TRBJ2-7; 7 bases are a match to TRBD2. CDR3 length: 13 residues. The V and J ends lost 8 bases and 2 bases, in that order; junction bases with no gene match: 6.

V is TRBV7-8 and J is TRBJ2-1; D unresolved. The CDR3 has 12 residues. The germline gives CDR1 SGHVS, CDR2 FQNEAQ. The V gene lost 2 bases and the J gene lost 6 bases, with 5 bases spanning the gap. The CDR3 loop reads CASSLIANEQFF. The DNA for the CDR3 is TGTGCCAGCAGCTTAATCGCCAATGAGCAGTTCTTC.

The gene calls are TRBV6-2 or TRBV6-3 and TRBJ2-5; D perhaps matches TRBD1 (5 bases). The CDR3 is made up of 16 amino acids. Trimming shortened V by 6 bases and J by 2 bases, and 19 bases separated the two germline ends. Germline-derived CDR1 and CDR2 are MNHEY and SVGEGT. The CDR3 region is CASSPQVRTRQETQYF. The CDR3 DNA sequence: TGTGCCAGCAGCCCTCAGGTCAGGACACGACAAGAGACCCAGTACTTC.

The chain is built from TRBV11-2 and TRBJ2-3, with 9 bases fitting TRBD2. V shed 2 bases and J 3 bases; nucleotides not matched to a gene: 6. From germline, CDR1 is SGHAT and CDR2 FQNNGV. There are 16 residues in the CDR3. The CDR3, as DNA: TGTGCCAGCAGCTTATGGGGCGGGGGGGCAACAGATACGCAGTATTTT. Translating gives CASSLWGGGATDTQYF.